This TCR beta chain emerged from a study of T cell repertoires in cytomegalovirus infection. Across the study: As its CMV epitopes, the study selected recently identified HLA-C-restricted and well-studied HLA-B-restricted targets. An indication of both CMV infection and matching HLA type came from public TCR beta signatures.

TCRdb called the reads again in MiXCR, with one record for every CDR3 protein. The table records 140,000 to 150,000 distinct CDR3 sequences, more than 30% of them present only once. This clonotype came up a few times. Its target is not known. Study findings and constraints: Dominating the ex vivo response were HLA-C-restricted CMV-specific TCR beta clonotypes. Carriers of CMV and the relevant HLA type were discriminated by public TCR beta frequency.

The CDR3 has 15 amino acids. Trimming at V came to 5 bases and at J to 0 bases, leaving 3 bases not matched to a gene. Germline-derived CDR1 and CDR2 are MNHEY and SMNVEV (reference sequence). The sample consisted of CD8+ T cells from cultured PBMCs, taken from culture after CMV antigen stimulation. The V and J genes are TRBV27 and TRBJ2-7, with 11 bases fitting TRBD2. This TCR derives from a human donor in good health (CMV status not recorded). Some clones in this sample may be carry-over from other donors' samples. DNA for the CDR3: TGTGCCAGCAGTCCCGGGACTAGCGGCTCCTACGAGCAGTACTTC. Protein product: CASSPGTSGSYEQYF.